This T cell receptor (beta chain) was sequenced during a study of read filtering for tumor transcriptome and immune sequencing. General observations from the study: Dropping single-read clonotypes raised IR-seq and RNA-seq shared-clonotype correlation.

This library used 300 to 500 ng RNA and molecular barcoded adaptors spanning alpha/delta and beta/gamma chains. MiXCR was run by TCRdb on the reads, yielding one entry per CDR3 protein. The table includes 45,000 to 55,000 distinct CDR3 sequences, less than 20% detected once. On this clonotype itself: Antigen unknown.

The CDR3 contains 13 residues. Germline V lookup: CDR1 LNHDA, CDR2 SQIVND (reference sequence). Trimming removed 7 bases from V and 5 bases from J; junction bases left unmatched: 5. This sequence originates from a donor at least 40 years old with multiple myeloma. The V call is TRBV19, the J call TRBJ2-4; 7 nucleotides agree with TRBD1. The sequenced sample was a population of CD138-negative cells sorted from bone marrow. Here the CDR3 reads CASNDRVENIQYF. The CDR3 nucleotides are TGTGCCAGTAATGACAGGGTCGAAAACATTCAGTACTTC.